Presented here are 7 T cell receptor beta chains from one specimen sequenced in a study of cytomegalovirus exposure and HLA in healthy donors. A multiplex PCR was run with 60 Vbeta primers and 13 Jbeta primers. TCRdb's table, derived via immunoSEQ multiplex PCR, lists solely in-frame clones and lacks some. Of about 140,000 clones in the sample, less than 85% are singletons; the top ten hold roughly 2%. The sample taken for sequencing was PBMCs. These receptor sequences come from a woman aged 60-75 years in good health and CMV-seropositive.

This clone was counted a single time. The rearrangement links TRBV7-3 to TRBJ1-1; D remains ambiguous. V was shortened by 0 bases and J by 4 bases, with 9 bases between the two germline ends. CDR3 length: 14 residues. From germline, CDR1 is SGHTA and CDR2 FQGTGA. CDR3 protein: CASSLTATLTEAFF. DNA for the CDR3: TGTGCCAGCAGCTTAACAGCTACCCTCACTGAAGCTTTCTTT.

This sequence joins TRBV28 and TRBJ2-7, with D possibly matching TRBD1 (5 bases). CDR1 is MDHEN, CDR2 SYDVKM, per germline. The V and J ends lost 6 bases and 2 bases respectively, with 14 bases between them. The CDR3 loop spans 14 amino acids. The CDR3 spells CASSSPGRAYEQYF. The CDR3 bases are TGTGCCAGCAGCAGCCCGGGCAGGGCCTACGAGCAGTACTTC.

This chain joins TRBV19 and TRBJ2-7; TRBD1 matches 7 bases. The CDR3 loop spans 13 amino acids. Per the germline V gene, CDR1 is LNHDA and CDR2 is SQIVND (reference sequence). The junction had 0 bases not matched to a gene; V was cut back by 1 base and J by 3 bases. CDR3 in DNA: TGTGCCAGTAGTATAGGACAGGGCTACGAGCAGTACTTC. Protein product: CASSIGQGYEQYF.

The chain has TRBV19 and TRBJ1-2; D call uncertain. CDR3 length: 13 amino acids. V was trimmed by 6 bases and J by 6 bases, leaving 14 bases between them. From germline, CDR1 is LNHDA and CDR2 SQIVND (reference sequence). CDR3 protein: CASSRGSRDGYTF. The CDR3 region has the DNA TGTGCCAGTAGCCGCGGGTCCAGAGATGGCTACACCTTC.

The V call is TRBV7-8, the J call TRBJ1-2; D uncertain. The ends were cut back, 5 bases at V and 2 bases at J, with 9 bases in the middle. The germline CDR1 and CDR2 sequences are SGHVS and FQNEAQ. The CDR3 extends over 13 amino acids. The CDR3 sequence: CASSLGRNYGYTF. In DNA, the CDR3 is TGTGCCAGCAGCCTCGGGAGGAACTATGGCTACACCTTC.

The chain is built from TRBV7-9 and TRBJ1-4; no clear D gene. V shed 3 bases and J shed 0 bases, with 5 bases lying between them. The CDR3 has 14 amino acids. Germline values: CDR1 SEHNR, CDR2 FQNEAQ (reference sequence). The CDR3 nucleotides read TGTGCCAGCAGCTTCAGAACAACTAATGAAAAACTGTTTTTT. Protein product: CASSFRTTNEKLFF.

The V call is TRBV28, the J call TRBJ1-5, with a weak D call TRBD1 (5 bases). The CDR3 totals 16 residues. The V and J ends lost 4 bases and 1 base respectively, with 14 bases between them. Germline V gene sequence: CDR1 MDHEN, CDR2 SYDVKM. In DNA form, the CDR3 reads TGTGCCAGCAGTTCCGGCCAGGGTAAGAGCAATCAGCCCCAGCATTTT. Translation gives CASSSGQGKSNQPQHF.